The 7 T cell receptor beta chains below come from one sample, sequenced in a study of blood T cell repertoires in COVID-19 (dated by TCRdb to the early 2020s). Library creation used the immunoSEQ multiplex PCR assay. TCRdb obtained this table from immuneACCESS and retained in-frame rearrangements with V and J assigned. These tables miss some clones; where compared with another copy, unresolved V genes account for less than half of the shortfall, and the remainder is unexplained. The sample includes around 80,000 clones, with more than 75% observed a single time. The top ten clonotypes cover about 10% of the sample. Sequenced sample: peripheral blood. The source is a man aged 55 to 69 with acute or convalescent COVID-19.

The chain joins TRBV21-1 to TRBJ1-1. TRBV21-1 represents a pseudogene. CDR3 length: 13 amino acids. In nucleotides, the CDR3 is TGTGCCAGCAGCAAAGGAGGGAACACTGAAGCTTTCTTT. Translated, it gives CASSKGGNTEAFF.

The chain combines TRBV7-9 with TRBJ2-5; TRBD2 matches at 13 bases. Looked up from germline, CDR1 is SEHNR and CDR2 is FQNEAQ (reference sequence). CDR3 length: 17 amino acids. V dropped 1 base and J dropped 2; count of bases not matched to a gene: 4. CDR3 protein: CASSLGTSGGRQETQYF. In DNA form, the CDR3 reads TGTGCCAGCAGCTTAGGGACTAGCGGGGGCCGACAAGAGACCCAGTACTTC.

The CDR3 bases are TGTGCCAGCAGCCCTTGGACGGATCAGGGGGCCCAGCATTTT. Translated: CASSPWTDQGAQHF. This chain links TRBV7-9 with TRBJ1-5; 7 positions agree with TRBD1. This CDR3 spans 14 amino acids. J gave up 11 bases and V 5 bases, and 12 bases lay outside the gene matches. The germline CDR1 and CDR2 sequences are SEHNR and FQNEAQ (reference sequence).

About this clone: The CDR3 does not end in the conserved phenylalanine or tryptophan, so this is likely a read error. It is unclear where the CDR3 begins or ends on the DNA, so no DNA is shown, and the CDR3 is as TCRdb lists it. The chain recombines TRBV25-1 with TRBJ1-2. Germline V lookup: CDR1 MGHDK, CDR2 SYGVNS. The CDR3 comprises 15 residues, both ends counted. The CDR3 protein is CASSGEGPSSLASHY.

The rearrangement uses TRBV18 and TRBJ1-3, with 8 bases that match TRBD1. V shed 3 bases and J 3 bases; nucleotides not matched to a gene: 10. This CDR3 comprises 17 residues. The germline gives CDR1 KGHSH, CDR2 LQKENI. CDR3 sequence reads: CASSPSADRVRGNTIYF. The CDR3 DNA sequence: TGTGCCAGCTCACCTTCCGCGGACAGGGTACGTGGAAACACCATATATTTT.

This sequence joins TRBV7-2 and TRBJ2-1, with D possibly matching TRBD2 (5 bases). Germline-derived CDR1 and CDR2 are SGHTA and FQGNSA. This CDR3 is built from 11 residues. V lost 5 bases, J lost 10 bases, and 9 bases lay in between. This chain's CDR3 is CASSRTWEQFF. CDR3 in DNA: TGTGCCAGCAGCAGGACTTGGGAGCAGTTCTTC.

This clone has only one observation. This chain connects TRBV7-2 to TRBJ2-3; 9 positions match TRBD1. This CDR3 is 16 amino acids long. Germline V CDR1 and CDR2: SGHTA, FQGNSA. V gave up 3 bases and J gave up 0 bases; unmatched junction bases: 4. The DNA for the CDR3 is TGTGCCAGCAGCTTTGCCGGACAGGGGAGCACAGATACGCAGTATTTT. Protein: CASSFAGQGSTDTQYF.